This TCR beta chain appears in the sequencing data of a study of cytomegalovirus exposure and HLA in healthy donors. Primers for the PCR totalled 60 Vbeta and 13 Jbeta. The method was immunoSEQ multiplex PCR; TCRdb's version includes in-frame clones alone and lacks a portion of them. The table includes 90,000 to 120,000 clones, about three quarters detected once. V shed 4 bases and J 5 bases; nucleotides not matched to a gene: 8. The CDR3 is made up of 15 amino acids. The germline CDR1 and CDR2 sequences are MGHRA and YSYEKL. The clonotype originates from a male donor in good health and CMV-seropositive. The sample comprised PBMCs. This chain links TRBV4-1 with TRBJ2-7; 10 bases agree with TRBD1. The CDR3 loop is CASSLYLTGGDEQYF. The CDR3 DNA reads TGCGCCAGCAGCCTCTACTTGACAGGGGGCGACGAGCAGTACTTC.